The 14 T cell receptor beta chains in this list originate from one sample, sequenced in a study of T cells in tuberculosis. TCRdb keeps only in-frame clones here, not all; method: immunoSEQ multiplex PCR. In the table there are around 30,000 clones, approximately 94% of which are singletons. The time point here: new active TB diagnosis, blood taken before or within 7 days of starting treatment. Sequencing was performed on PBMCs, taken at tuberculosis diagnosis. The receptors were gathered from an adult with tuberculosis.

The chain employs TRBV4-1 and TRBJ1-1; a weak D match, TRBD1 (5 bases). CDR3 length: 14 amino acids. In germline, CDR1 is MGHRA, CDR2 YSYEKL. V lost 4 bases, J lost 1 base, and 10 bases lay in between. CDR3 bases: TGCGCCAGCAGCCCTCTCGGGGGGAACACTGAAGCTTTCTTT. This translates into CASSPLGGNTEAFF.

CDR3 loop: CASSTSMGRGNEQFF. The CDR3 bases are TGTGCCAGCAGTACTAGCATGGGTCGGGGCAATGAGCAGTTCTTC. The chain carries TRBV6-5 and TRBJ2-1; D is possibly TRBD2 (6 bases). The CDR3 totals 15 residues. V was clipped by 5 bases and J by 6 bases, with 17 bases between them. CDR1 and CDR2 (germline): MNHEY, SVGAGI.

The chain carries TRBV27 and TRBJ1-5, with D perhaps TRBD1 (6 bases). V gave up 5 bases and J gave up 16 bases, with 18 bases separating them. This CDR3 has 12 amino acids. Per the germline V gene, CDR1 is MNHEY and CDR2 is SMNVEV (reference sequence). CDR3 in DNA: TGTGCCAGCAGTCCCCCTTCGGACAGCCTTCATTTT. This encodes CASSPPSDSLHF.

The CDR3, as DNA: TGTGCCAGCAGCTCGGGACAGGCCGGGGAGCTGTTTTTT. Its translation: CASSSGQAGELFF. The chain links TRBV5-8 to TRBJ2-2; 8 nucleotides line up with TRBD1. The CDR3 extends over 13 amino acids. The V gene's germline CDR1 is SGHTS and CDR2 YDEGEE. The junction had 1 base not matched to a gene; V was cut back by 3 bases and J by 6 bases.

The V gene is TRBV2, the J gene TRBJ2-7, with D unclear. This CDR3 is 12 amino acids long. CDR1 and CDR2 (germline): SNHLY, FYNNEI. V lost 2 bases and J lost 3, with 5 bases in between. The CDR3 DNA follows: TGTGCCAGCAGTGAATACATCTACGAGCAGTACTTC. This gives the protein CASSEYIYEQYF.

The rearrangement uses TRBV7-3 and TRBJ1-3, with 10 bases identical to TRBD1. The CDR3 length is 15 residues. V lost 5 bases and J lost 2; bases outside the gene matches: 3. Germline V gene lookup returns CDR1 SGHTA and CDR2 FQGTGA. The CDR3 DNA follows: TGTGCCAGCAGCCTGGGGACAGGGGCTGGAAACACCATATATTTT. The encoded protein is CASSLGTGAGNTIYF.

The chain links TRBV5-1 to TRBJ2-1, with TRBD2 matching over 7 bases. The CDR3 is made up of 16 amino acids. The J segment lost 1 base and the V segment lost 1 base, leaving 5 bases of the junction unmatched. In germline, CDR1 is SGHRS, CDR2 YFSETQ. CDR3 coding DNA: TGCGCCAGCAGCTTGAATTCGGGGGGTTCCTACAATGAGCAGTTCTTC. Encoded protein: CASSLNSGGSYNEQFF.

The chain employs TRBV28 and TRBJ2-7; 8 bases are a match to TRBD2. Germline CDR1 and CDR2: MDHEN and SYDVKM. J gave up 0 bases and V 3 bases, and 10 bases lay outside the gene matches. CDR3 size: 17 residues. CDR3 coding DNA: TGTGCCAGCAGTTTGGTCCCTCCTAGCGGGCCCTCCTACGAGCAGTACTTC. Amino acid sequence: CASSLVPPSGPSYEQYF.

The chain links TRBV13 to TRBJ2-5; possible D gene TRBD1, 6 bases. Per germline, CDR1 PRHDT and CDR2 FYEKMQ (reference sequence). Trimming cost V 4 bases and J 1 base, with 16 bases left between them. This CDR3 is 16 amino acids long. CDR3 sequence: CASSSAGDRPQETQYF. The DNA for the CDR3 is TGTGCCAGCAGCTCAGCAGGGGACCGTCCCCAAGAGACCCAGTACTTC. Combining the CDR3 with reference TRBV13 and TRBJ2-5 gives the whole variable domain AAGVIQSPRHLIKEKRETATLKCYPIPRHDTVYWYQQGPGQDPQFLISFYEKMQSDKGSIPDRFSAQQFSDYHSELNMSSLELGDSALYFCASSSAGDRPQETQYFGPGTRLLVL.

The chain is built from TRBV18 and TRBJ1-2; the match to TRBD1 covers 7 bases. Germline CDR1 reads KGHSH; CDR2 reads LQKENI. The CDR3 spans 14 residues. V dropped 3 bases and J dropped 4; count of bases not matched to a gene: 5. CDR3 nucleotides: TGTGCCAGCTCACCGGGCCGGGACAGCTATGGCTACACCTTC. Protein: CASSPGRDSYGYTF.

This clone was recorded once. The chain couples TRBV4-1 to TRBJ1-4; D is unclear. CDR3 length equals 15 residues. CDR1 is MGHRA, CDR2 YSYEKL, per germline. V was clipped by 3 bases and J by 3 bases, with 11 bases between them. CDR3 in DNA: TGCGCCAGCAGCCAGGCCGTTGGCCCTAATGAAAAACTGTTTTTT. It specifies CASSQAVGPNEKLFF.

The chain recombines TRBV5-5 with TRBJ2-1; D possibly corresponds to TRBD2 (6 bases). Trimming removed 2 bases at V and 4 bases at J, with 13 bases between. The CDR3 runs 15 residues. Germline CDR1 and CDR2: SGHKS and YYEKEE (reference sequence). CDR3 residues: CASSFSRDNYNEQFF. The CDR3 DNA is TGTGCCAGCAGCTTCTCGCGGGATAATTACAATGAGCAGTTCTTC.

The rearrangement links TRBV6-1 to TRBJ1-1; the match to TRBD1 covers 7 bases. The germline CDR1 and CDR2 sequences are MNHNS and SASEGT. V dropped 4 bases and J dropped 5; count of bases not matched to a gene: 1. The CDR3 is 12 residues long. In DNA form, the CDR3 reads TGTGCCAGCAGTGTGGACAGGACTGAAGCTTTCTTT. Residues: CASSVDRTEAFF.

The rearrangement uses TRBV18 and TRBJ2-1, with 10 positions matching TRBD2. Losses at the gene ends were 4 bases for V and 5 bases for J; bases not matched to a gene: 8. This CDR3 comprises 16 residues. Germline assignment: CDR1 KGHSH and CDR2 LQKENI. The CDR3 sequence is CASSLTTSGFNNEQFF. For the CDR3, the DNA is TGTGCCAGCTCACTGACGACTAGCGGGTTTAACAATGAGCAGTTCTTC.